This T cell receptor (beta chain) came from a study of persistence of HIV-infected CD4 T cells. The germline V gene encodes CDR1 LNHNV and CDR2 YYDKDF (reference sequence). The CDR3 contains 14 residues. V was shortened by 5 bases and J by 2 bases, with 11 bases between the two germline ends. The stimulus was an HIV-1 Gag 15-mer peptide pool, 0.95 to 1 ug/peptide/mL. CD40L-negative CD69-negative CD45RO-high memory CD4+ T cells were sorted as populations depleted of antigen-responding cells. This clone turned up a few times. Its antigen remains unknown. This was the immunoSEQ version 4 assay in survey mode. Assay: immunoSEQ multiplex PCR; the TCRdb copy retains only in-frame clones and omits some. There are tens of thousands of clones in the sample; roughly 74% occur only once, and 14% lies in the top ten.

V and J are TRBV15 and TRBJ2-3, with D uncertain. Sequences were derived from CD4+ T cells sorted from PBMCs after approximately 19-hour stimulation, sampled from a patient who received antiretroviral therapy. The origin of this receptor is an adult man with HIV who was CMV-seropositive. The CDR3 spells CATSPRIDTDTQYF. CDR3 sequence (DNA): TGTGCCACCAGCCCGCGGATAGACACAGATACGCAGTATTTT.